This TCR beta chain was retrieved from a study of blood T cells in healthy people across ages. As regards this clonotype: This sequence may be a read error, since a much larger clone differs from it by one base.

Germline V gives CDR1 MGHDK, CDR2 SYGVNS. CDR3 length equals 11 residues. Through a sample-barcoded 5' primer and a J-beta primer mix, a second PCR was run for 7 to 11 cycles. Each TCR beta cDNA got a 12-nucleotide random molecular identifier. TCRdb reanalysed the 5' RACE reads using MiXCR and keeps one entry per CDR3 protein. The sample shows 1.5 million to 2 million distinct CDR3 sequences, around 48% of them seen only once. Total RNA was isolated from each sample in quantities of at least 6 micrograms. This receptor was taken from a woman between 40 and 50 years old in good health. V usage is TRBV25-1 and J usage is TRBJ2-3; D is unclear. Sequenced sample: blood. The CDR3 DNA reads as TGTGCCTGCAGTGAACCAGATACGCAGTATTTT. The encoded protein is CACSEPDTQYF.